The 10 T cell receptor beta chains given below trace back to one sample, sequenced in a study of CD8+ T cells in alopecia areata. The authors extracted RNA and reverse transcribed it into cDNA as the sequencing template. Profiling relied on immunoSEQ multiplex PCR, and the TCRdb table lists in-frame clones only, not all of them. This table holds roughly 40,000 clones, under 65% found once. For a handful of patients taking part in the biomarker study, CD4+ cells were further sorted into CD25+CD127- cells. Source material: CD4+ Tregs sorted from blood. These receptors all stem from a human donor with alopecia areata.

The rearrangement joins TRBV7-2 to TRBJ1-2; D might be TRBD1 (5 bases). The CDR3 has 13 amino acids. V was pared by 5 bases and J by 4 bases, with 11 bases between. CDR1 is SGHTA, CDR2 FQGNSA, per germline. CDR3 sequence (DNA): TGTGCCAGCAGCCCCGGCGGGGGCTATGGCTACACCTTC. This sequence encodes CASSPGGGYGYTF.

The chain links TRBV6-6 to TRBJ2-3, with 10 nucleotides matching TRBD2. J was trimmed by 4 bases and V by 6 bases; bases with no gene match: 10. The CDR3 has 16 amino acids. Germline CDR1 and CDR2: MNHNY and SVGAGI (reference sequence). Written as DNA, the CDR3 is TGTGCCAGCAGCCACTCCAGCGGGAGGGCCCCAGATACGCAGTATTTT. This gives the protein CASSHSSGRAPDTQYF.

Regarding this clone: The sample contains more than one DNA sequence encoding this CDR3. V gene TRBV5-1 combines with J gene TRBJ2-7, with D perhaps matching TRBD1 (5 bases). This CDR3 region has 14 residues. The V gene's germline CDR1 is SGHRS and CDR2 YFSETQ. The germline V and J ends were trimmed by 2 bases and 2 bases, with 11 bases remaining between them. CDR3 in DNA: TGCGCCAGCAGCTTAGACAGAGTGGCCTACGAGCAGTACTTC. Protein product: CASSLDRVAYEQYF.

This rearrangement joins TRBV11-2 to TRBJ1-2, with 9 bases matching TRBD1. V lost 1 base to trimming and J lost 8 bases; unmatched junction nucleotides: 5. Germline-derived CDR1 and CDR2 are SGHAT and FQNNGV. The CDR3 has 14 residues. In DNA form, the CDR3 reads TGTGCCAGCAGCTTAGTAGACAGGGGGAGAGGCTACACCTTC. It is translated as CASSLVDRGRGYTF. Full variable domain (rest looked up from reference TRBV11-2 and TRBJ1-2): EAGVAQSPRYKIIEKRQSVAFWCNPISGHATLYWYQQILGQGPKLLIQFQNNGVVDDSQLPKDRFSAERLKGVDSTLKIQPAKLEDSAVYLCASSLVDRGRGYTFGSGTRLTVV.

This clone was picked up one time. The genes are TRBV4-1 and TRBJ1-2; TRBD1 agrees at 7 bases. This CDR3 is 17 amino acids long. CDR1 and CDR2 (germline): MGHRA, YSYEKL. The V and J ends lost 3 bases and 3 bases, in that order; junction bases with no gene match: 13. The CDR3 region is CASSQDRDSAFHYGYTF. The CDR3 DNA follows: TGCGCCAGCAGCCAGGACCGGGACAGCGCCTTCCACTATGGCTACACCTTC.

J is TRBJ2-7 and V is TRBV5-1; TRBD1 is a possible D gene (6 bases). The length of the CDR3 is 14 residues. Trimming cost V 2 bases and J 3 bases, with 12 bases left between them. Germline V lookup: CDR1 SGHRS, CDR2 YFSETQ. CDR3 DNA sequence: TGCGCCAGCAGCTTTGAGGGACACGGCTACGAGCAGTACTTC. Translation: CASSFEGHGYEQYF.

By frequency in the sample, this clone is medium-sized. J is TRBJ1-1 and V is TRBV10-3; perhaps TRBD1 as D (6 bases). Between the trimmed V and J ends, which lost 6 bases and 5 bases, there was a span of 19 bases. From germline, CDR1 is ENHRY and CDR2 SYGVKD. The CDR3 runs to 15 residues. CDR3 region: CAIRGASYGRTEAFF. As DNA, the CDR3 is TGTGCCATCAGGGGGGCGAGTTACGGACGGACTGAAGCTTTCTTT.

The rearrangement links TRBV2 to TRBJ1-1; D gene ambiguous. This CDR3 has 13 amino acids. Germline V gives CDR1 SNHLY, CDR2 FYNNEI. The V end was cut by 6 bases, the J end by 0 bases, with 8 bases between. CDR3 in DNA: TGTGCCAGCAGAGCACAGATGAACACTGAAGCTTTCTTT. This encodes CASRAQMNTEAFF.

The genes are TRBV7-8 and TRBJ1-1; D gene uncertain. This CDR3 has 15 residues. Trimming removed 5 bases at V and 2 bases at J, with 15 bases between. Germline V gene data show CDR1 as SGHVS and CDR2 as FQNEAQ. The CDR3 region is CASSRPDGLNTEAFF. CDR3 coding DNA: TGTGCCAGCAGCAGACCGGACGGTCTAAACACTGAAGCTTTCTTT.

This chain connects TRBV6-5 to TRBJ2-1; tentatively, D is TRBD2 (6 bases). The CDR3 has 11 residues. Between the trimmed V and J ends, which lost 4 bases and 13 bases, there was a span of 11 bases. CDR1 and CDR2 from the germline V gene are MNHEY and SVGAGI. CDR3 region: CASSSGTSQFF. The CDR3 nucleotides are TGTGCCAGCAGTTCCGGGACTTCACAGTTCTTC.